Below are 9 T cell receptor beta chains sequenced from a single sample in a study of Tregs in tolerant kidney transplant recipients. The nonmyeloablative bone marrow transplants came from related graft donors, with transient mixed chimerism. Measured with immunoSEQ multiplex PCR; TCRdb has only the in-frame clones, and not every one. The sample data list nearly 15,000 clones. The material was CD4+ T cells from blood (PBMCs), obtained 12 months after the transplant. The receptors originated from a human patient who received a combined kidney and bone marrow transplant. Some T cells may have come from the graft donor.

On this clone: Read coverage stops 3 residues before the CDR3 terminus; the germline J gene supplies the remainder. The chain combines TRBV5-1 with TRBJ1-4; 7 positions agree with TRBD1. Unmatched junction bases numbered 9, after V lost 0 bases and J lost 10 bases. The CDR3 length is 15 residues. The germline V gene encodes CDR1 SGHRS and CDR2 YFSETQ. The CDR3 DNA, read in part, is TGCGCCAGCAGCTTGGGAGGGGACAGTCCGGGAAAA. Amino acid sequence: CASSLGGDSPGK. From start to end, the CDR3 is CASSLGGDSPGKLFF.

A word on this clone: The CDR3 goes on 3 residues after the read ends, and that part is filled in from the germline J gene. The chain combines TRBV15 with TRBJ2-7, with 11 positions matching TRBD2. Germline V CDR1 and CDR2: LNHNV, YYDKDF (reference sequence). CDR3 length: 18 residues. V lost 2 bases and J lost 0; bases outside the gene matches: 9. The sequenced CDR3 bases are TGTGCCACCAGCAGAACCGGGACTAGCGGACTCTCCTCCTACGAG. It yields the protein CATSRTGTSGLSSYE. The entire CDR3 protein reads CATSRTGTSGLSSYEQYF.

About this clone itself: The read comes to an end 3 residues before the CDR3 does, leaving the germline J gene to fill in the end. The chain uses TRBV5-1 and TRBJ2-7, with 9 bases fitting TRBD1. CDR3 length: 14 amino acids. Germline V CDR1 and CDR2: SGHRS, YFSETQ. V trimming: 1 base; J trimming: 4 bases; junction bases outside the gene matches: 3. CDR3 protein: CASSLQGTGYEQYF. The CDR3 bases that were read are TGCGCCAGCAGCTTGCAAGGGACAGGGTACGAG.

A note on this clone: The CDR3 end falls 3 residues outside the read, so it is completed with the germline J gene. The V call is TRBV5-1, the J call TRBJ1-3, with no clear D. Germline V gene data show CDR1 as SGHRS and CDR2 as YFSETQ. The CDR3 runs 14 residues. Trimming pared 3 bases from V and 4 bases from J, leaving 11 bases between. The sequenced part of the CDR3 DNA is TGCGCCAGCAGCTCGGACTTTGGCGGAAACACC. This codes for CASSSDFGGNT. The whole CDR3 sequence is CASSSDFGGNTIYF.

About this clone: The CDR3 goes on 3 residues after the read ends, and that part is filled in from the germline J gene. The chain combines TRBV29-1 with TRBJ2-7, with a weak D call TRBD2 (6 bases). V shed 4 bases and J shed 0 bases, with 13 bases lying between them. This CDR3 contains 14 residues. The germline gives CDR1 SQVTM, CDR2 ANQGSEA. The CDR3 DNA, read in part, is TGCAGCGTTGGGTGGAGGGGAACCTCCTACGAG. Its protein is CSVGWRGTSYE. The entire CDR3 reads CSVGWRGTSYEQYF.

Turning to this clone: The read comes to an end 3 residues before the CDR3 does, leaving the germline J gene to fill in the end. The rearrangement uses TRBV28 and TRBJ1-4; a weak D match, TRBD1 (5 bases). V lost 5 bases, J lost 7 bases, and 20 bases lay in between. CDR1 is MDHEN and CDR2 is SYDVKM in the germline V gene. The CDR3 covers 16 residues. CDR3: CASSPTGGGRFEKLFF. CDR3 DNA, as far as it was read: TGTGCCAGCAGTCCCACGGGGGGGGGAAGGTTTGAAAAA.

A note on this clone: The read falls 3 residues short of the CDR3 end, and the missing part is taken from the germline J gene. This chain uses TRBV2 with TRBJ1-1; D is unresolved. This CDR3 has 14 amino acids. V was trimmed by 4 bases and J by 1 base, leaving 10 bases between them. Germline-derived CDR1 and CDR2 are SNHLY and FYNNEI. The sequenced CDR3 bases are TGTGCCAGCAGTGTTGTGCCCAGGAACACTGAA. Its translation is CASSVVPRNTE. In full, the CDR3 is CASSVVPRNTEAFF.

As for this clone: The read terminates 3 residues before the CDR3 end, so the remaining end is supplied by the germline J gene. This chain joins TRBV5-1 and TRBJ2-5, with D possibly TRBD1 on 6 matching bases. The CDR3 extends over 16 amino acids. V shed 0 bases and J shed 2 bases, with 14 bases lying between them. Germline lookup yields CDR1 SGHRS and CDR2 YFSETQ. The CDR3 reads CASSLGKGEGQETQYF. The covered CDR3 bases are TGCGCCAGCAGCTTGGGCAAGGGGGAAGGTCAAGAGACC.

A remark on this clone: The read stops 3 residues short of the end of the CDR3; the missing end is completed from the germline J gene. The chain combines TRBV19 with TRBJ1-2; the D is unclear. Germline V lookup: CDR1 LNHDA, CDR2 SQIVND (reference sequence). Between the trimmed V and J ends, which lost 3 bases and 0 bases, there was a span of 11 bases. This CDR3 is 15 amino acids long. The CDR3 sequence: CASSIRLIANYGYTF. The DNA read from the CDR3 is TGTGCCAGTAGTATTCGCCTAATTGCTAACTATGGC.